These 20 T cell receptor beta chains share one sample of origin, sequenced in a study of blood T cell repertoires in acute mononucleosis. Study-level results: Public beta motifs plus an AV5-AJ31 alpha motif appeared to drive GLC-BM selection.

The protocol was immunoSEQ multiplex PCR, while the TCRdb copy is restricted to in-frame clones and leaves out a portion. This table has some 1,400 clones, around a quarter appearing once. Sample time point: acute infectious mononucleosis, at clinical presentation within 2 weeks of symptom onset (visit 1). This material consisted of EBV GLC epitope tetramer+ CD8+ T cells sorted from PBMCs, taken during acute infectious mononucleosis. Subset defined: CD8 T cells binding tetramer with EBV BMLF1 280-288 peptide (GLC-BM). Receptor source: a woman under 30 with infectious mononucleosis caused by EBV.

This clone was seen at least ten times. A far larger clone is one base from this, pointing to a likely read error. The chain has TRBV6-1 and TRBJ2-1; D ambiguous. The CDR3 extends over 16 amino acids. CDR1 is MNHNS and CDR2 is SASEGT in the germline V gene. V was trimmed by 4 bases and J by 4 bases, leaving 17 bases between them. Written as DNA, the CDR3 is TGTGCCAGCAGTGCAAGTGGGGAAACCTTTTACAATGAGCAGTTCTTC. It codes for CASSASGETFYNEQFF.

Worth noting for this clone: This sequence may be a read error, since a much larger clone differs from it by one base. The V gene is TRBV4-2, the J gene TRBJ2-1, with 7 bases lining up with TRBD2. Trimming cost V 7 bases and J 6 bases; bases outside gene matches: 12. The germline V gene encodes CDR1 LGHNA and CDR2 YNFKEQ. CDR3 length equals 15 residues. As DNA, the CDR3 is TGTGCCAGCACCGACGGGACTATTCTCCCCAATGAGCAGTTCTTC. It is translated as CASTDGTILPNEQFF.

The chain combines TRBV5-6 with TRBJ2-1, with TRBD2 matching over 9 bases. This CDR3 contains 16 residues. Trimming at V came to 2 bases and at J to 6 bases, leaving 9 bases not matched to a gene. In germline, CDR1 is SGHDT, CDR2 YYEEEE. Here the CDR3 reads CASSLAHKAGGNEQFF. The CDR3 nucleotides are TGTGCCAGCAGCTTAGCCCATAAAGCGGGAGGCAATGAGCAGTTCTTC.

This clone was counted a few times. The chain has TRBV7-2 and TRBJ2-3, with unresolved D. CDR1 and CDR2 (germline): SGHTA, FQGNSA. V dropped 2 bases and J dropped 6 bases, with 9 bases sitting between them. The CDR3 covers 13 residues. The CDR3 sequence: CASSLLDGDTQYF. The CDR3 DNA reads TGTGCCAGCAGCTTATTAGATGGGGATACGCAGTATTTT.

CDR3 sequence reads: CASNLGQILPGEQYF. The CDR3 DNA follows: TGTGCCAGCAACCTGGGACAGATCCTGCCGGGCGAGCAGTACTTC. The chain carries TRBV6-5 and TRBJ2-7, with 7 bases aligning to TRBD1. CDR1 and CDR2 (germline): MNHEY, SVGAGI. CDR3 length: 15 amino acids. After removal of 7 bases from V and 6 bases from J, the junction contained 15 bases not matched to a gene.

This clone came up many times. The genes are TRBV27 and TRBJ2-7; TRBD2 might be the D (6 bases). CDR3 size: 13 residues. The V gene's germline CDR1 is MNHEY and CDR2 SMNVEV (reference sequence). V was cut by 2 bases and J by 2 bases, with 7 bases left in between. The CDR3 loop is CASSLASAYEQYF. In DNA form, the CDR3 reads TGTGCCAGCAGTTTAGCTAGCGCCTACGAGCAGTACTTC.

As for this clone: At one of its ends the junction is not consistent with the germline gene, which may arise from a read error. The rearrangement joins TRBV25-1 to TRBJ1-1, with 7 bases fitting TRBD1. The CDR3 sequence is 15 residues long. In germline, CDR1 is MGHDK, CDR2 SYGVNS. CDR3 coding DNA: TGTGCCAGTAGTGGGGACAGCGTTTTGAACACTGAAGCTTTCTTT. Translating it yields CASSGDSVLNTEAFF.

About this clone itself: A far larger clone is only one base removed, so a read error is likely. Different DNA sequences within this sample yield the same CDR3. This sequence joins TRBV29-1 and TRBJ1-1; D may be TRBD1 (5 bases). Looked up from germline, CDR1 is SQVTM and CDR2 is ANQGSEA. V shed 6 bases and J shed 1 base, with 12 bases lying between them. The CDR3 extends over 13 amino acids. The CDR3 DNA is TGCAGCGTGGGGGTACAGGCGAACACTGAAGCTTTCTTT. Amino acids: CSVGVQANTEAFF. Drawing the rest from reference TRBV29-1 and TRBJ1-1, the complete variable domain is SAVISQKPSRDICQRGTSLTIQCQVDSQVTMMFWYRQQPGQSLTLIATANQGSEATYESGFVIDKFPISRPNLTFSTLTVSNMSPEDSSIYLCSVGVQANTEAFFGQGTRLTVV.

The count of this clone is one. A much larger clone differs by one base, so this may be a read error. Other DNA sequences within the sample encode an identical CDR3. This chain joins TRBV29-1 and TRBJ1-1; the match to TRBD1 covers 7 bases. Germline V gene data show CDR1 as SQVTM and CDR2 as ANQGSEA. The CDR3 is made up of 13 amino acids. The CDR3 loop is CSVGGQANTDAFF. The CDR3 nucleotides are TGCAGCGTGGGTGGACAGGCGAACACTGATGCTTTCTTT. Drawing the rest from reference TRBV29-1 and TRBJ1-1, the complete variable domain is SAVISQKPSRDICQRGTSLTIQCQVDSQVTMMFWYRQQPGQSLTLIATANQGSEATYESGFVIDKFPISRPNLTFSTLTVSNMSPEDSSIYLCSVGGQANTDAFFGQGTRLTVV.

This clone was seen repeatedly, ten times or more. CDR3 residues: CASSPTSGSIYEQYF. The CDR3 coding sequence is TGTGCCAGCAGTCCGACTAGCGGGAGTATCTACGAGCAGTACTTC. The genes are TRBV5-6 and TRBJ2-7; TRBD2 aligns across 12 bases. CDR3 size: 15 residues. In germline, CDR1 is SGHDT, CDR2 YYEEEE. Trimming removed 5 bases from V and 3 bases from J; junction bases left unmatched: 6.

With regard to this clone: One end of the junction does not line up with germline, which may come from a read error. The chain couples TRBV29-1 to TRBJ1-4, with 12 bases fitting TRBD1. Germline V gene sequence: CDR1 SQVTM, CDR2 ANQGSEA. This CDR3 is built from 14 residues. CDR3 bases: TGCAGCGTCGGGACAGGGGGCACTAATGAAAAACCGGTTTTT. Residues: CSVGTGGTNEKPVF.

This chain connects TRBV6-1 to TRBJ2-4; D not resolved. The closer fit of TRBJ2-1 to the DNA end suggests the J call may be wrong. Germline V CDR1 and CDR2: MNHNS, SASEGT. The length of the CDR3 is 16 residues. The CDR3 spells CASSVSGETFYNEQFF. The CDR3 DNA is TGTGCCAGCAGTGTAAGTGGGGAAACCTTTTACAATGAGCAGTTCTTC.

Many counts were recorded for this clone. In nucleotides, the CDR3 is TGTGCCAGCAGCCGGGACTCCTCCTACGAGCAGTACTTC. Amino acid sequence: CASSRDSSYEQYF. The chain uses TRBV21-1 and TRBJ2-7; the D call in the table, TRBD2, was not verified against the DNA. TRBV21-1 is a documented pseudogene. This CDR3 has 13 amino acids.

Remarks on this clone: The same CDR3 also results from other DNA sequences found in this sample. J is TRBJ2-7 and V is TRBV21-1. TRBV21-1 is flagged as a pseudogene. The CDR3 loop spans 13 amino acids. CDR3 in amino acids: CASSKVTGLEQYF. Written as DNA, the CDR3 is TGTGCCAGCAGCAAAGTAACGGGGCTCGAGCAGTACTTC.

This rearrangement joins TRBV18 to TRBJ2-1; D gene ambiguous. CDR1 KGHSH and CDR2 LQKENI come from the germline V gene. The CDR3 runs 15 residues. V lost 0 bases and J lost 12, with 18 bases in between. For the CDR3, the DNA is TGTGCCAGCTCACCACCCGATCTTGGCGTAGATACGCAGTTCTTC. As protein: CASSPPDLGVDTQFF.

Turning to this clone: A much larger clone is a single base away; this may be a read error. This chain joins TRBV7-2 and TRBJ2-7, with TRBD1 matching over 7 bases. Germline values: CDR1 SGHTA, CDR2 FQGNSA. The V segment lost 8 bases and the J segment 6 bases; nucleotides outside the gene matches: 16. The CDR3 length is 15 residues. The chain's CDR3 is CASFLGQILPGEQYF. The CDR3 DNA reads as TGTGCCAGCTTCCTGGGACAGATCCTGCCGGGCGAGCAGTACTTC.

The chain carries TRBV6-5 and TRBJ2-2, with TRBD1 matching over 7 bases. Germline V gene sequence: CDR1 MNHEY, CDR2 SVGAGI. J was trimmed by 6 bases and V by 5 bases; bases with no gene match: 9. The CDR3 length is 15 residues. The CDR3 is CASSAGQVQPGELFF. The DNA for the CDR3 is TGTGCCAGCAGTGCCGGACAGGTACAACCCGGGGAGCTGTTTTTT.

For this clone: A single base is all that separates this from a far larger clone, so a read error is likely. The chain combines TRBV7-9 with TRBJ2-7; D possibly uses TRBD1 or TRBD2 (5 bases each). This CDR3 has 12 residues. V lost 5 bases and J 3 bases, leaving 8 bases between the germline ends. Germline CDR1 reads SEHNR; CDR2 reads FQNEAQ (reference sequence). CDR3 sequence (DNA): TGTGCCAGCAGCACTAGGGGCTACGAGCAGTACTTC. This translates into CASSTRGYEQYF.

In this sample, this clone turned up many times. The chain's CDR3 is CASSLGPAYEQYF. Written as DNA, the CDR3 is TGTGCCAGCAGTTTAGGGCCCGCCTACGAGCAGTACTTC. The chain uses TRBV21-1 and TRBJ2-7. TRBV21-1 is an annotated pseudogene. CDR3 size: 13 residues.

V gene TRBV7-2 combines with J gene TRBJ2-1, with D possibly TRBD2 on 5 matching bases. Germline values: CDR1 SGHTA, CDR2 FQGNSA. The CDR3 is made up of 15 amino acids. V was clipped by 9 bases and J by 7 bases, with 22 bases between them. The CDR3: CASSSASVRENEQFF. CDR3 DNA: TGTGCCAGTAGTTCCGCGTCGGTCCGGGAAAATGAGCAGTTCTTC.